The 26 T cell receptor beta chains below come from one sample, sequenced in a study of T cell clonotyping in hematopoietic cell transplantation. Here immunoSEQ multiplex PCR was the method, and the copy in TCRdb shows in-frame clones only, minus some. This table holds 13,000 or so clones, about 98% found once. Sequenced here: peripheral blood mononuclear cells, sampled 30 days after allogeneic stem cell transplant. Source of these receptors: a female patient aged 45-65 years who had an allogeneic stem cell transplant from an unrelated donor, so T cells may come from the graft donor. Some clones in this sample may be carry-over from other donors' samples.

This sequence joins TRBV6-6 and TRBJ1-5; TRBD1 aligns across 8 bases. Germline loops: CDR1 MNHNY, CDR2 SVGAGI (reference sequence). The CDR3 length is 15 residues. The V and J ends lost 7 bases and 4 bases, in that order; junction bases with no gene match: 9. The CDR3 region has the DNA TGTGCCAGCACGGAAGCGGGACAGGTGAATCAGCCCCAGCATTTT. This gives the protein CASTEAGQVNQPQHF.

The count of this clone is one. The genes are TRBV6-5 and TRBJ1-2; D is possibly TRBD1 (5 bases). Trimming left V 8 bases short and J 7 bases short, with 14 bases between. Germline CDR1 MNHEY, CDR2 SVGAGI. CDR3 size: 12 residues. Here the CDR3 reads CASRYQGSGYTF. The CDR3 bases are TGTGCCAGCCGATATCAGGGTAGTGGCTACACCTTC.

The chain links TRBV27 to TRBJ1-2, with a weak D call TRBD1 (5 bases). The CDR3 runs to 13 residues. Deletions cut 5 bases from V and 8 bases from J, with 15 bases between. Germline V gene lookup returns CDR1 MNHEY and CDR2 SMNVEV (reference sequence). The DNA of the CDR3 is TGTGCCAGCAGTGGTGGGACGGCCGAGGGCTACACCTTC. Its protein product is CASSGGTAEGYTF.

The genes are TRBV30 and TRBJ1-2; no reliable D call. The CDR3 totals 14 residues. V was pared by 4 bases and J by 1 base, with 13 bases between. Per the germline V gene, CDR1 is GTSNPN and CDR2 is SVGIG (reference sequence). CDR3 in amino acids: CAWTPEILNYGYTF. CDR3 DNA sequence: TGTGCCTGGACCCCGGAGATCCTTAACTATGGCTACACCTTC.

The V call is TRBV7-5, the J call TRBJ1-2; whether TRBD1, the table's D call, matches the DNA was not checked. TRBV7-5 is an annotated pseudogene. CDR3 length: 16 amino acids. The CDR3 coding sequence is TGTGCCAGAAACAGCCCACTCCGATTAGGGGATTATGGCTACACCTTC. Its translation: CARNSPLRLGDYGYTF.

The chain uses TRBV11-2 and TRBJ1-3; D is uncertain. The CDR3 runs to 15 residues. From germline, CDR1 is SGHAT and CDR2 FQNNGV. The V and J ends lost 1 base and 8 bases respectively, with 15 bases between them. The CDR3 DNA reads as TGTGCCAGCAGCTTAGGCCCTCGCGGCGTTTACACCATATATTTT. Its translation: CASSLGPRGVYTIYF.

This sequence joins TRBV11-2 and TRBJ2-7; possibly TRBD2 for D (6 bases). This CDR3 contains 13 residues. Germline V gene lookup returns CDR1 SGHAT and CDR2 FQNNGV. V was trimmed by 8 bases and J by 0 bases, leaving 11 bases between them. CDR3 DNA sequence: TGTGCCAGCGCTATGGGAGGCTCCTACGAGCAGTACTTC. As protein: CASAMGGSYEQYF.

The genes are TRBV7-9 and TRBJ2-7; 8 nucleotides agree with TRBD1. Germline trimming cut 5 bases from V and 9 bases from J; bases unmatched to any gene: 12. Germline CDR1 SEHNR, CDR2 FQNEAQ (reference sequence). This CDR3 has 14 amino acids. The CDR3 DNA follows: TGTGCCAGCAGCCCGACAGGGGAGATGGGGGTGCAGTACTTC. Amino acid sequence: CASSPTGEMGVQYF.

This chain joins TRBV25-1 and TRBJ1-2; D is undetermined. The V gene's germline CDR1 is MGHDK and CDR2 SYGVNS. This CDR3 comprises 12 residues. Trimming removed 2 bases at V and 5 bases at J, with 6 bases between. Written as DNA, the CDR3 is TGTGCCAGCAGTGAAAATATATATGGCTACACCTTC. Its translation is CASSENIYGYTF.

CDR3 coding DNA: TGTGCCAGCAGCCGGACATTATTAGTCGGCGAGCAGTACTTC. Translation gives CASSRTLLVGEQYF. V and J are TRBV11-1 and TRBJ2-7; a weak D match, TRBD1 (5 bases). The germline gives CDR1 SGHAT, CDR2 FQDESV (reference sequence). The germline V and J ends were trimmed by 5 bases and 6 bases, with 17 bases remaining between them. CDR3 length: 14 residues.

This chain links TRBV7-9 with TRBJ1-1; 9 positions agree with TRBD1. Germline loops: CDR1 SEHNR, CDR2 FQNEAQ (reference sequence). The CDR3 is made up of 15 amino acids. The V segment lost 6 bases and the J segment 3 bases; nucleotides outside the gene matches: 8. The CDR3 here is CASREGTGKDTEAFF. The CDR3 DNA is TGTGCCAGCAGGGAAGGGACAGGGAAGGACACTGAAGCTTTCTTT.

This sequence joins TRBV4-2 and TRBJ1-1; D ambiguous. V lost 0 bases and J 0 bases, leaving 5 bases between the germline ends. Germline CDR1 reads LGHNA; CDR2 reads YNFKEQ. CDR3 length: 14 amino acids. For the CDR3, the DNA is TGTGCCAGCAGCCAAGAAGCGCTGAACACTGAAGCTTTCTTT. The encoded protein is CASSQEALNTEAFF.

This CDR3 is CASSMRRGRNTEAFF. In DNA form, the CDR3 reads TGTGCCAGTAGTATGCGAAGGGGAAGGAACACTGAAGCTTTCTTT. The rearrangement links TRBV19 to TRBJ1-1; D might be TRBD1 (5 bases). The CDR3 totals 15 residues. Germline V lookup: CDR1 LNHDA, CDR2 SQIVND (reference sequence). The V end lost 3 bases, the J end lost 1 base, and 12 bases lay between the germline ends.

The chain carries TRBV30 and TRBJ2-1; D is undetermined. Trimming removed 2 bases at V and 6 bases at J, with 14 bases between. This CDR3 has 14 residues. Germline values: CDR1 GTSNPN, CDR2 SVGIG (reference sequence). DNA of the CDR3: TGTGCCTGGAGTAGAGGACCCGCTACCAATGAGCAGTTCTTC. Protein sequence: CAWSRGPATNEQFF. The variable domain in full, with the rest retrieved from reference TRBV30 and TRBJ2-1, is SQTIHQWPATLVQPVGSPLSLECTVEGTSNPNLYWYRQAAGRGLQLLFYSVGIGQISSEVPQNLSASRPQDRQFILSSKKLLLSDSGFYLCAWSRGPATNEQFFGPGTRLTVL.

This chain joins TRBV5-8 and TRBJ2-3, with a possible D match to TRBD2 (7 bases). Trimming removed 0 bases from V and 5 bases from J, with 19 bases in between. This CDR3 comprises 17 residues. CDR1 and CDR2 from the germline V gene are SGHTS and YDEGEE. The CDR3 bases are TGTGCCAGCAGCTTGGCCCTCACGGGGGGCCTGGGAGATACGCAGTATTTT. Encoded protein: CASSLALTGGLGDTQYF. The whole variable domain, filled in from reference TRBV5-8 and TRBJ2-3, reads EAGVTQSPTHLIKTRGQQATLRCSPISGHTSVYWYQQALGLGLQFLLWYDEGEERNRGNFPPRFSGRQFPNYSSELNVNALELEDSALYLCASSLALTGGLGDTQYFGPGTRLTVL.

The chain links TRBV4-1 to TRBJ1-1; 8 bases are a match to TRBD1. Germline V gene data show CDR1 as MGHRA and CDR2 as YSYEKL. This CDR3 is built from 15 residues. V trimming: 5 bases; J trimming: 2 bases; junction bases outside the gene matches: 7. The CDR3 bases are TGCGCCAGCAGCTCGCCCGGGACAGGTAACACTGAAGCTTTCTTT. Translation gives CASSSPGTGNTEAFF.

The chain carries TRBV20-1 and TRBJ1-2; no reliable D call. Germline loops: CDR1 DFQATT, CDR2 SNEGSKA (reference sequence). The V end lost 7 bases, the J end lost 6 bases, and 12 bases lay between the germline ends. CDR3 size: 11 residues. The CDR3 region is CSVGQTDGYTF. CDR3 nucleotide sequence: TGCAGTGTCGGGCAGACTGATGGCTACACCTTC.

The chain employs TRBV30 and TRBJ1-5; D might be TRBD1 (5 bases). Germline lookup yields CDR1 GTSNPN and CDR2 SVGIG (reference sequence). Deletions cut 5 bases from V and 13 bases from J, with 24 bases between. This CDR3 is built from 14 residues. CDR3 bases: TGTGCCTGGGGACGGGCCGGGGGACCGGGAATTCAGCATTTT. This encodes CAWGRAGGPGIQHF.

The chain is built from TRBV6-5 and TRBJ1-2, with D hard to call. V was pared by 0 bases and J by 7 bases, with 12 bases between. The CDR3 extends over 14 amino acids. The germline V gene encodes CDR1 MNHEY and CDR2 SVGAGI. CDR3 bases: TGTGCCAGCAGTTACTCGCAGTATCTACGTGGCTACACCTTC. Amino acids: CASSYSQYLRGYTF.

The chain employs TRBV11-3 and TRBJ2-3; 9 bases agree with TRBD2. The CDR3 contains 17 residues. Germline CDR1 is SGHNT and CDR2 is YENEEA. V dropped 4 bases and J dropped 4; count of bases not matched to a gene: 12. CDR3 sequence reads: CASSYQESGGKPDTQYF. The CDR3 DNA sequence: TGTGCCAGCAGCTACCAGGAGAGCGGGGGGAAACCAGATACGCAGTATTTT.

The rearrangement links TRBV4-1 to TRBJ1-2; 7 bases fit TRBD1. CDR1 is MGHRA, CDR2 YSYEKL, per germline. Germline trimming cut 2 bases from V and 2 bases from J; bases unmatched to any gene: 5. This CDR3 has 15 residues. The CDR3 nucleotides are TGCGCCAGCAGCCAAACCTGGGACAGAAACTATGGCTACACCTTC. It is translated as CASSQTWDRNYGYTF.

A single count supports this clone. V usage is TRBV25-1 and J usage is TRBJ1-1, with 8 bases matching TRBD1. V was clipped by 3 bases and J by 8 bases; unmatched bases: 8. The CDR3 is made up of 14 amino acids. CDR1 and CDR2 (germline): MGHDK, SYGVNS. The CDR3 loop is CASSEGQGAWEAFF. The CDR3 coding sequence is TGTGCCAGCAGTGAGGGGCAGGGGGCATGGGAAGCTTTCTTT.

The chain links TRBV9 to TRBJ2-1, with D possibly matching TRBD2 (6 bases). Trimming cost V 4 bases and J 4 bases, with 15 bases left between them. CDR3 length: 15 amino acids. CDR1 is SGDLS and CDR2 is YYNGEE in the germline V gene. This chain's CDR3 is CASSTGTGGYNEQFF. CDR3 nucleotides: TGTGCCAGCAGCACCGGTACCGGGGGATACAATGAGCAGTTCTTC.

The V call is TRBV6-5, the J call TRBJ1-4, with D possibly being TRBD1 (5 bases). The germline gives CDR1 MNHEY, CDR2 SVGAGI. Between the trimmed V and J ends, which lost 2 bases and 1 base, there was a span of 11 bases. The CDR3 has 16 amino acids. The CDR3: CASSYRGVGTNEKLFF. DNA of the CDR3: TGTGCCAGCAGTTACCGGGGGGTCGGAACTAATGAAAAACTGTTTTTT.

V usage is TRBV13 and J usage is TRBJ1-1, with 7 bases identical to TRBD1. Trimming cost V 2 bases and J 2 bases; bases outside gene matches: 2. Germline V gives CDR1 PRHDT, CDR2 FYEKMQ (reference sequence). The CDR3 loop spans 14 amino acids. DNA of the CDR3: TGTGCCAGCAGCTTAACAGGGGAAAACACTGAAGCTTTCTTT. Protein: CASSLTGENTEAFF.

The V and J genes are TRBV6-5 and TRBJ1-2; 7 nucleotides match TRBD1. From germline, CDR1 is MNHEY and CDR2 SVGAGI. This CDR3 is 15 amino acids long. Unmatched junction bases numbered 9, after V lost 5 bases and J lost 3 bases. The CDR3 DNA follows: TGTGCCAGCAGTCCCCGGACAGGAGGGGACTATGGCTACACCTTC. The encoded protein is CASSPRTGGDYGYTF.